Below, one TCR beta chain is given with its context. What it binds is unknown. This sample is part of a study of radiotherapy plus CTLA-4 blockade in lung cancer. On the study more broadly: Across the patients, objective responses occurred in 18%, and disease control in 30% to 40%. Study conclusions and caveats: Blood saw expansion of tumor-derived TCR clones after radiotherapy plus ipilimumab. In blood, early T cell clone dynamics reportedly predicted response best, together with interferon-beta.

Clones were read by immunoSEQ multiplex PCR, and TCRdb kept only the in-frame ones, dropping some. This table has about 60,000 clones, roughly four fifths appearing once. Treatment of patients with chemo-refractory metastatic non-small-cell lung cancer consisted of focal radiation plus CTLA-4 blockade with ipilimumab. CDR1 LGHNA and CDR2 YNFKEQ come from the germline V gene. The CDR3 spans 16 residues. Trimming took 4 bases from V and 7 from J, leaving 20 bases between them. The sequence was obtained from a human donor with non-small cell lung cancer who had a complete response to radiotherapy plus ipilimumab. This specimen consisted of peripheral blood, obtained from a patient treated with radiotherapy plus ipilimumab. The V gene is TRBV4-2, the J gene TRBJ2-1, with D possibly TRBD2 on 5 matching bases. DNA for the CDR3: TGTGCCAGCAGCCTCTCCACCGGACTCCCTCCTAATGAGCAGTTCTTC. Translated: CASSLSTGLPPNEQFF.